The rows below give T cell receptor beta chains drawn from one sample of a study of T cell responses to AZD1222 COVID-19 vaccine. The assay was immunoSEQ multiplex PCR, and TCRdb's table has in-frame clones only and misses some. This table has some 110,000 clones, 93% appearing once. The sequences come from peripheral blood, collected on day 0 of AZD1222 vaccination. All receptors come from an adult in good health. Each CDR3 is given with its conserved first and last residue. The order of the fields is J gene, D gene, clone size, V gene, CDR3 length, CDR3 DNA, CDR3 protein. D genes are given only for firm matches. A clone size is listed for some rows: how often the clone was seen (once, few, many), or a class if it is expanded.

j_gene: TRBJ2-1; d_gene: NA; abundance: NA; v_gene: TRBV5-6; len: 16; CDR3nt: TGTGCCAGCAGCTATTTCGTCAGCGGCTTATACAATGAGCAGTTCTTC; CDR3aa: CASSYFVSGLYNEQFF
j_gene: TRBJ2-3; d_gene: NA; abundance: NA; v_gene: TRBV7-9; len: 13; CDR3nt: TGTGCCAGCAGCCTTTTGGGGACAGATACGCAGTATTTT; CDR3aa: CASSLLGTDTQYF
j_gene: TRBJ2-7; d_gene: NA; abundance: NA; v_gene: TRBV29-1; len: 14; CDR3nt: TGCAGCGTTGAAGATGGGACAACCGCATACGAGCAGTACTTC; CDR3aa: CSVEDGTTAYEQYF
j_gene: TRBJ1-2; d_gene: NA; abundance: NA; v_gene: TRBV7-9; len: 13; CDR3nt: TGTGCCAGCAGCTTAGAAGCGAACTATGGCTACACCTTC; CDR3aa: CASSLEANYGYTF
j_gene: TRBJ2-3; d_gene: NA; abundance: NA; v_gene: TRBV5-4; len: 14; CDR3nt: TGTGCCAGCAGCGTCGGGCTAGCCACAGATACGCAGTATTTT; CDR3aa: CASSVGLATDTQYF
j_gene: TRBJ2-1; d_gene: NA; abundance: once; v_gene: TRBV30; len: 10; CDR3nt: TGTGCCTGGAGAGGCAATGAGCAGTTCTTC; CDR3aa: CAWRGNEQFF
j_gene: TRBJ2-3; d_gene: NA; abundance: NA; v_gene: TRBV24-1; len: 15; CDR3nt: TGTGCCACCAGTGAAAAATCATCTGCCGGGGATACGCAGTATTTT; CDR3aa: CATSEKSSAGDTQYF
j_gene: TRBJ2-7; d_gene: TRBD2; abundance: NA; v_gene: TRBV5-5; len: 14; CDR3nt: TGTGCCAGCAGCGGGACTAGCCGATTCTACGAGCAGTACTTC; CDR3aa: CASSGTSRFYEQYF
j_gene: TRBJ2-2; d_gene: TRBD2; abundance: NA; v_gene: TRBV4-2; len: 18; CDR3nt: TGTGCCAGCAGCCAGAAGGGGTTAGGACTAGCGGGGGTAGGGGAGCTGTTTTTT; CDR3aa: CASSQKGLGLAGVGELFF
j_gene: TRBJ2-7; d_gene: NA; abundance: NA; v_gene: TRBV19; len: 12; CDR3nt: TGTGCCACCAGGACCGGCGCCTACGAGCAGTACTTC; CDR3aa: CATRTGAYEQYF
j_gene: TRBJ1-6; d_gene: TRBD1; abundance: NA; v_gene: TRBV19; len: 15; CDR3nt: TGTGCCAGTAGTATAGGCGGGACAGCCAATTCACCCCTCCACTTT; CDR3aa: CASSIGGTANSPLHF
j_gene: TRBJ1-5; d_gene: NA; abundance: NA; v_gene: TRBV2; len: 15; CDR3nt: TGTGCCAGCAGTGACCGCATGGTAAGGGACCAGCCCCAGCATTTT; CDR3aa: CASSDRMVRDQPQHF
j_gene: TRBJ1-2; d_gene: NA; abundance: NA; v_gene: TRBV19; len: 14; CDR3nt: TGTGCAAGTCAGGGCAGCCAGGCTCCGGTCGGCTACACCTTC; CDR3aa: CASQGSQAPVGYTF
j_gene: TRBJ2-1; d_gene: TRBD2; abundance: once; v_gene: TRBV5-8; len: 15; CDR3nt: TGTGCCACCAACCCGCCCGGGACTATATACAATGAGCAGTTCTTC; CDR3aa: CATNPPGTIYNEQFF
j_gene: TRBJ2-1; d_gene: NA; abundance: NA; v_gene: TRBV7-9; len: 11; CDR3nt: TGTGCCAGCAGCCGAACCTATGAGCAGTTCTTC; CDR3aa: CASSRTYEQFF
j_gene: TRBJ2-5; d_gene: NA; abundance: NA; v_gene: TRBV29-1; len: 14; CDR3nt: TGCAGCGTTAGTCCTCGGGGCGGTTATGGGACCCAGTACTTC; CDR3aa: CSVSPRGGYGTQYF
j_gene: TRBJ1-3; d_gene: NA; abundance: NA; v_gene: TRBV5-1; len: 15; CDR3nt: TGCGCCAGCAGCTCTGGACAAGACTCTGGAAACACCATATATTTT; CDR3aa: CASSSGQDSGNTIYF
j_gene: TRBJ2-7; d_gene: NA; abundance: NA; v_gene: TRBV10-2; len: 12; CDR3nt: TGCGCCAGCAGTGGGGGTGGCGGCGAGCAGTACTTC; CDR3aa: CASSGGGGEQYF
j_gene: TRBJ2-7; d_gene: NA; abundance: NA; v_gene: TRBV5-1; len: 13; CDR3nt: TGCGCCAGCAGCTTGGACGGGGATTACGAGCAGTACTTC; CDR3aa: CASSLDGDYEQYF
j_gene: TRBJ2-7; d_gene: NA; abundance: once; v_gene: TRBV3-1/TRBV3-2; len: 13; CDR3nt: TGTGCCAGCAGCCTAGGGTCCCCCTACGAGCAGTACTTC; CDR3aa: CASSLGSPYEQYF
j_gene: TRBJ2-3; d_gene: NA; abundance: NA; v_gene: TRBV13; len: 14; CDR3nt: TGTGCCAGCAGCTTCAGGGATTTCACAGATACGCAGTATTTT; CDR3aa: CASSFRDFTDTQYF
j_gene: TRBJ1-1; d_gene: TRBD1; abundance: NA; v_gene: TRBV10-1; len: 14; CDR3nt: TGCGCCAGCAGTGAGTCGGGGACAGGGGTCGTAGCTTTCTTT; CDR3aa: CASSESGTGVVAFF
j_gene: TRBJ2-7; d_gene: NA; abundance: NA; v_gene: TRBV30; len: 12; CDR3nt: TGTGCCTGGAGCGGCCCCCGAGACGAGCAGTACTTC; CDR3aa: CAWSGPRDEQYF
j_gene: TRBJ1-4; d_gene: TRBD1; abundance: few; v_gene: TRBV27; len: 15; CDR3nt: TGTGCCAGCAGTCCCTGGACAGGGGGTGTCGAAAAACTGTTTTTT; CDR3aa: CASSPWTGGVEKLFF
j_gene: TRBJ1-6; d_gene: TRBD1; abundance: NA; v_gene: TRBV10-3; len: 15; CDR3nt: TGTGCCATCAGTGAGGGACAGGGGGCAAATTCACCCCTCCACTTT; CDR3aa: CAISEGQGANSPLHF
j_gene: TRBJ2-2; d_gene: NA; abundance: few; v_gene: TRBV20-1; len: 14; CDR3nt: TGCAGTGCTAGTCTCAGGGGGGTCACCGGGGAGCTGTTTTTT; CDR3aa: CSASLRGVTGELFF
j_gene: TRBJ1-2; d_gene: NA; abundance: NA; v_gene: TRBV3-1/TRBV3-2; len: 15; CDR3nt: TGTGCCAGCAGCCAAGAAGCCGGACGCTACTATGGCTACACCTTC; CDR3aa: CASSQEAGRYYGYTF
j_gene: TRBJ2-5; d_gene: NA; abundance: NA; v_gene: TRBV19; len: 17; CDR3nt: TGTGCCAGTAGTATCCTCTGGGGGGGCAGGGCCCCAGAGACCCAGTACTTC; CDR3aa: CASSILWGGRAPETQYF
j_gene: TRBJ1-2; d_gene: NA; abundance: NA; v_gene: TRBV7-9; len: 14; CDR3nt: TGTGCCTGCCGGGGGTCCGGGGATGTTTATGGCTACACCTTC; CDR3aa: CACRGSGDVYGYTF
j_gene: TRBJ2-7; d_gene: NA; abundance: NA; v_gene: TRBV29-1; len: 16; CDR3nt: TGCAGCGTTGAACTGGGTTACGGAAGGGGGACCTACGAGCAGTACTTC; CDR3aa: CSVELGYGRGTYEQYF
j_gene: TRBJ2-5; d_gene: TRBD2; abundance: NA; v_gene: TRBV9; len: 14; CDR3nt: TGTGCCAGCAGCGTAGCTAGCGGCCAAGAGAGCCAGTACTTC; CDR3aa: CASSVASGQESQYF
j_gene: TRBJ2-6; d_gene: NA; abundance: NA; v_gene: TRBV7-9; len: 13; CDR3nt: TGTGCCAGCTCCCGGACTGTGGCCAACGTCCTGACTTTC; CDR3aa: CASSRTVANVLTF
j_gene: TRBJ1-1; d_gene: NA; abundance: NA; v_gene: TRBV3-1/TRBV3-2; len: 15; CDR3nt: TGTGCCAGCAGCCACACGACGAGGGGCGACACTGAAGCTTTCTTT; CDR3aa: CASSHTTRGDTEAFF
j_gene: TRBJ2-2; d_gene: NA; abundance: NA; v_gene: TRBV19; len: 14; CDR3nt: TGTGCCAGTAGTGTGCAGGGAGGCACCGGGGAGCTGTTTTTT; CDR3aa: CASSVQGGTGELFF
j_gene: TRBJ1-4; d_gene: NA; abundance: NA; v_gene: TRBV28; len: 14; CDR3nt: TGTGCCAGCAGTGCTTCAGGACGGACTGAAAAACTGTTTTTT; CDR3aa: CASSASGRTEKLFF
j_gene: TRBJ2-5; d_gene: TRBD2; abundance: NA; v_gene: TRBV6-5; len: 16; CDR3nt: TGTGCCAGCAGTTACTCGATACTAGCGGAGCAAGAGACCCAGTACTTC; CDR3aa: CASSYSILAEQETQYF
j_gene: TRBJ2-5; d_gene: NA; abundance: once; v_gene: TRBV7-2; len: 17; CDR3nt: TGTGCCAGCAGCTCTTACCGGGACTGGGATACTAAAGAGACCCAGTACTTC; CDR3aa: CASSSYRDWDTKETQYF
j_gene: TRBJ2-7; d_gene: TRBD2; abundance: NA; v_gene: TRBV7-9; len: 15; CDR3nt: TGTGCCAGCAGCTCGGCGGGGGACGGGACCTACGAGCAGTACTTC; CDR3aa: CASSSAGDGTYEQYF
j_gene: TRBJ2-5; d_gene: TRBD1; abundance: NA; v_gene: TRBV19; len: 16; CDR3nt: TGTGCCAGTAGTATCGGCCAGACAGGGGGTGGAGAGACCCAGTACTTC; CDR3aa: CASSIGQTGGGETQYF
j_gene: TRBJ1-1; d_gene: NA; abundance: NA; v_gene: TRBV27; len: 14; CDR3nt: TGTGCCAGCACAACCAGGTCTCCTGGGACTGAAGCTTTCTTT; CDR3aa: CASTTRSPGTEAFF
j_gene: TRBJ1-4; d_gene: NA; abundance: NA; v_gene: TRBV28; len: 16; CDR3nt: TGTGCCAGCAGTTTGCCATATATTAGGGGGGATGAAAAACTGTTTTTT; CDR3aa: CASSLPYIRGDEKLFF
j_gene: TRBJ2-7; d_gene: NA; abundance: once; v_gene: TRBV4-1; len: 11; CDR3nt: TGCGCCAGTAAGGGCAACTACGAGCAGTACTTC; CDR3aa: CASKGNYEQYF
j_gene: TRBJ2-1; d_gene: TRBD2; abundance: once; v_gene: TRBV20-1; len: 14; CDR3nt: TGCAGTGCTAGTTCTAGGACTAGTATCAATGAGCAGTTCTTC; CDR3aa: CSASSRTSINEQFF
j_gene: TRBJ2-1; d_gene: NA; abundance: NA; v_gene: TRBV4-1; len: 14; CDR3nt: TGCGCCAGCAGCCCAAGAATCGGTAGCCATGAGCAGTTCTTC; CDR3aa: CASSPRIGSHEQFF
j_gene: TRBJ1-2; d_gene: NA; abundance: NA; v_gene: TRBV12-3/TRBV12-4; len: 12; CDR3nt: TGTGCCAGCAGTTTAAGTGTGGGGGGCTACACCTTC; CDR3aa: CASSLSVGGYTF
j_gene: TRBJ1-6; d_gene: NA; abundance: NA; v_gene: TRBV29-1; len: 13; CDR3nt: TGCAGCGTGGGTTGGCAGCTGAATTCACCCCTCCACTTT; CDR3aa: CSVGWQLNSPLHF
j_gene: TRBJ2-1; d_gene: TRBD2; abundance: NA; v_gene: TRBV3-1/TRBV3-2; len: 13; CDR3nt: TGTGCCAGCAGACTCCTGGGAGGGGAAGAGCAGTTCTTC; CDR3aa: CASRLLGGEEQFF
j_gene: TRBJ1-2; d_gene: NA; abundance: NA; v_gene: TRBV21-1; len: 12; CDR3nt: TGTGCCAGCAGCAAAGTAATCTATGGCTACACCTTC; CDR3aa: CASSKVIYGYTF